This T cell receptor (beta chain) was captured by sequencing in a study of T cell responses to AZD1222 COVID-19 vaccine. Produced via immunoSEQ multiplex PCR; TCRdb's table is partial and in-frame only. The profile covers approximately 180,000 clones, with 75% to 90% appearing a single time and roughly 4% taken by the ten largest. As for this clone: The antigen is undetermined.

The CDR3 totals 10 residues. Germline loops: CDR1 LNHDA, CDR2 SQIVND (reference sequence). The V end lost 8 bases, the J end lost 5 bases, and 6 bases lay between the germline ends. Whole-study results and caveats: Unmutated variant regions are reportedly the target of nearly half of TCRs that are spike-specific. Clonal diversity was possibly underestimated, and white British individuals and females predominated among donors. Samples come after the peak T cell response, not at day 14. Spike-specific TCR depth and breadth grew after two AZD1222 doses.

V is TRBV19 and J is TRBJ1-2; the D is unclear. The sequences come from peripheral blood, collected 28 days after the second dose of the MenACWY control vaccine. The clonotype originates from an adult who received the MenACWY meningococcal vaccine as a control. As DNA, the CDR3 is TGTGCCAGTCGGGGTTATGGCTACACCTTC. Protein sequence: CASRGYGYTF.